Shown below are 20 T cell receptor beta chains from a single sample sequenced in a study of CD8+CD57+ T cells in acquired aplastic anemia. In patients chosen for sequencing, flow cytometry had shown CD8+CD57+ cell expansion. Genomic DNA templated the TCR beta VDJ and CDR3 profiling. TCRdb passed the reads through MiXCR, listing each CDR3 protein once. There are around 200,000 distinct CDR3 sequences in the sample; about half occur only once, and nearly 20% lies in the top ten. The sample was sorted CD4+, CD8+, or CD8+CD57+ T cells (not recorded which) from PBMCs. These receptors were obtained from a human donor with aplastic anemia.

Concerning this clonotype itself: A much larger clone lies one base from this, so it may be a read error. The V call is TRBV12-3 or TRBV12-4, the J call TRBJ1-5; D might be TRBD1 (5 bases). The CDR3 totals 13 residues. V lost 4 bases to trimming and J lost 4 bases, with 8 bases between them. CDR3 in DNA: TGTGCCAGCAGTTGGGACCTTAATCAGCCCCAGCATTTT. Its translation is CASSWDLNQPQHF.

CDR3 residues: CSAKTSGDYNEQFF. DNA of the CDR3: TGCAGTGCCAAAACTAGCGGAGATTACAATGAGCAGTTCTTC. The V and J genes are TRBV20-1 and TRBJ2-1; 8 positions agree with TRBD2. The CDR3 loop spans 14 amino acids. After removal of 6 bases from V and 4 bases from J, the junction contained 8 bases not matched to a gene. Germline CDR1 and CDR2: DFQATT and SNEGSKA (reference sequence).

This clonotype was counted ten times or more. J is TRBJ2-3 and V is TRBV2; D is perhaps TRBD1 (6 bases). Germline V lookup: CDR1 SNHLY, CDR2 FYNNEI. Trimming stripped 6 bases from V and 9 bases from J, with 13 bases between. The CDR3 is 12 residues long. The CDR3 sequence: CASRPQGPTQYF. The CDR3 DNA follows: TGTGCCAGCAGACCCCAGGGGCCGACGCAGTATTTT.

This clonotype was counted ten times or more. CDR3 nucleotide sequence: TGCGCCACCCGACCGGGACAGGGGCCGCGGAACACTGAAGCTTTCTTT. It codes for CATRPGQGPRNTEAFF. The V call is TRBV4-1, the J call TRBJ1-1, with 10 positions matching TRBD1. V lost 10 bases, J lost 1 base, and 12 bases stayed unmatched. The length of the CDR3 is 16 residues. Per the germline V gene, CDR1 is MGHRA and CDR2 is YSYEKL.

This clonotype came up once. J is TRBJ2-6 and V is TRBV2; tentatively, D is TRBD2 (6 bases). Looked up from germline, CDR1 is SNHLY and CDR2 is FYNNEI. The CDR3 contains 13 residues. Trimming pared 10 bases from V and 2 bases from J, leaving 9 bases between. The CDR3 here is CAIRRAGANVLTF. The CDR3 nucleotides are TGTGCCATCCGGAGGGCTGGGGCCAACGTCCTGACTTTC.

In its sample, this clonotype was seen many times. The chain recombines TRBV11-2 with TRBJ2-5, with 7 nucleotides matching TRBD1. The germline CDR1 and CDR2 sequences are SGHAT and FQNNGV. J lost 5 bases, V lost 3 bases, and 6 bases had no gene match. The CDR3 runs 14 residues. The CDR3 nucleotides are TGTGCCAGCAGCTTCGAAGGGGGCATGGAGACCCAGTACTTC. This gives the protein CASSFEGGMETQYF.

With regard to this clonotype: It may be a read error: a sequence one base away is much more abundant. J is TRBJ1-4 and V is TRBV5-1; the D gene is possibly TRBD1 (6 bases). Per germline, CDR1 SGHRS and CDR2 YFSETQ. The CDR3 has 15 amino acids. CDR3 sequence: CAISSTPGDNEKLFF. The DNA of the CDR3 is TGTGCCATCAGCTCAACTCCAGGGGACAATGAAAAACTGTTTTTT.

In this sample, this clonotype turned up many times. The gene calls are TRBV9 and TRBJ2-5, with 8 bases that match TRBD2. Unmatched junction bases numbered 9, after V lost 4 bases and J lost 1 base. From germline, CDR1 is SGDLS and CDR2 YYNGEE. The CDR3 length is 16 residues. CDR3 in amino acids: CASSPRPTSGQETQYF. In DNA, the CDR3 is TGTGCCAGCAGCCCCCGTCCCACTAGCGGCCAAGAGACCCAGTACTTC.

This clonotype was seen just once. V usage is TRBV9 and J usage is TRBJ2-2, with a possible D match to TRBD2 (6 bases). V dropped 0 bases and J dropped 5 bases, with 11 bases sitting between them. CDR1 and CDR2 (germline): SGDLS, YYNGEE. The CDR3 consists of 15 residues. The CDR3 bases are TGTGCCAGCAGCGTAGTCCCCGGGGGTACCGGGGAGCTGTTTTTT. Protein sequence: CASSVVPGGTGELFF.

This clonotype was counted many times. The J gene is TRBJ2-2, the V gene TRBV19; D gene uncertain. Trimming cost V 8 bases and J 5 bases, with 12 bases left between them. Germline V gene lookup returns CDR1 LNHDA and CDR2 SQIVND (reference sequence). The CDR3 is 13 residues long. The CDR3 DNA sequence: TGTGCCAGTGGCAGGAGTGATACCGGGGAGCTGTTTTTT. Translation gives CASGRSDTGELFF.

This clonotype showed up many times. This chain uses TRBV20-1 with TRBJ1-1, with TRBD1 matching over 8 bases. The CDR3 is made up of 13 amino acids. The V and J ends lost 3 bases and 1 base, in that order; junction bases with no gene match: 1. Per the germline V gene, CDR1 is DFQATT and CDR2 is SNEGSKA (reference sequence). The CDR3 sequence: CSARDRANTEAFF. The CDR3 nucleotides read TGCAGTGCTAGGGACAGGGCGAACACTGAAGCTTTCTTT.

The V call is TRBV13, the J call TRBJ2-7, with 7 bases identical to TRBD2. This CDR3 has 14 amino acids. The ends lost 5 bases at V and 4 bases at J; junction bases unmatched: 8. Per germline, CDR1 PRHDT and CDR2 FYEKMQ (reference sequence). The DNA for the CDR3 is TGTGCCAGCAGCCCTTCGACTAGCCCTTACGAGCAGTACTTC. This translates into CASSPSTSPYEQYF. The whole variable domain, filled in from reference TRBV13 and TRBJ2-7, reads AAGVIQSPRHLIKEKRETATLKCYPIPRHDTVYWYQQGPGQDPQFLISFYEKMQSDKGSIPDRFSAQQFSDYHSELNMSSLELGDSALYFCASSPSTSPYEQYFGPGTRLTVT.

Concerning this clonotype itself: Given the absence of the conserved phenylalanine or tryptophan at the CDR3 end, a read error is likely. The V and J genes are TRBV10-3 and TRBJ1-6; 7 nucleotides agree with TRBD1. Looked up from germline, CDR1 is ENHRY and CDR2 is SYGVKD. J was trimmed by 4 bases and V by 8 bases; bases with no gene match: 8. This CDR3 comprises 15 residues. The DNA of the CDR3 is TGTGCCATCCAGTCGGGACAGCGTTATAATTCACCCCTCCACTCT. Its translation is CAIQSGQRYNSPLHS.

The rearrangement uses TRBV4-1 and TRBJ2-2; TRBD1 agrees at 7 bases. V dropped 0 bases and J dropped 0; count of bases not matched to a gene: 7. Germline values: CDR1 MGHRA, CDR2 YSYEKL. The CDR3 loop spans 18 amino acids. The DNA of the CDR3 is TGCGCCAGCAGCCAAGAAGCAGGGACAGAGGCGAACACCGGGGAGCTGTTTTTT. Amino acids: CASSQEAGTEANTGELFF.

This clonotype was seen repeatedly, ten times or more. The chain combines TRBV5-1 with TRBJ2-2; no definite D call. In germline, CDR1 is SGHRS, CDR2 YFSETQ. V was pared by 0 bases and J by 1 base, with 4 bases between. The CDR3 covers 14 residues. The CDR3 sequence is CASSLAGNTGELFF. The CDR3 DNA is TGCGCCAGCAGCTTGGCGGGGAACACCGGGGAGCTGTTTTTT.

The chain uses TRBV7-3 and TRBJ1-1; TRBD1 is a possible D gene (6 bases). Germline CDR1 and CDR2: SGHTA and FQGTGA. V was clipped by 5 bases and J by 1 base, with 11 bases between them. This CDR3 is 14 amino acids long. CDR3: CASSSGTRNTEAFF. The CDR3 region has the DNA TGTGCCAGCAGCAGCGGGACAAGGAACACTGAAGCTTTCTTT.

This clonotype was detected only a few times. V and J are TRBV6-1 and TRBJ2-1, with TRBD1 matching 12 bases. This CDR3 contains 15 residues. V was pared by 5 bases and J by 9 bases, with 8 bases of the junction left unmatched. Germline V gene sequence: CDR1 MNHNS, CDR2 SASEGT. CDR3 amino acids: CASSTGTGGLLEQFF. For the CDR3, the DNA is TGTGCCAGCAGTACCGGGACAGGGGGCCTTCTTGAGCAGTTCTTC.

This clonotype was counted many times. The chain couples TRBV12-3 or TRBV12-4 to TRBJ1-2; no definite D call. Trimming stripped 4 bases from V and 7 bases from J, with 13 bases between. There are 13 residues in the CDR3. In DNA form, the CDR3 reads TGTGCCAGCAGTTACGGGGTCGATGTTGGCTACACCTTC. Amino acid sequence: CASSYGVDVGYTF.

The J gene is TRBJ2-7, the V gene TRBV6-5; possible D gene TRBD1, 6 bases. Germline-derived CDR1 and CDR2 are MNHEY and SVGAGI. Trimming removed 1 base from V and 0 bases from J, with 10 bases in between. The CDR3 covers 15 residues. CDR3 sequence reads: CASSYLQGSSYEQYF. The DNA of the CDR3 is TGTGCCAGCAGTTACTTACAGGGTTCCTCCTACGAGCAGTACTTC.

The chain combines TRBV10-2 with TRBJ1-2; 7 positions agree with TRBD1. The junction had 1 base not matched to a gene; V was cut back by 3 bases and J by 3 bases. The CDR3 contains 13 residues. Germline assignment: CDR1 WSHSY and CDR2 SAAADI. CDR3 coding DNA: TGCGCCAGCAGTGATGGGACAGACTATGGCTACACCTTC. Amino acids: CASSDGTDYGYTF.